The 32 T cell receptor beta chains below come from one sample, sequenced in a study of Graves' ophthalmopathy and Graves' hyperthyroidism. The authors amplified TCR beta CDR3 regions, and they did so from RNA transcripts for repertoire sequencing. The first-round RT-PCR employed HTBI primers together with the Qiagen OneStep RT-PCR kit. A multiplex PCR was then performed as the second round. TCRdb re-called the multiplex PCR reads through MiXCR, storing one row per CDR3 protein. The sample yields 210,000 or so distinct CDR3 sequences, 25% to 35% seen once. Specimen: peripheral blood. These receptors all stem from a man aged 45 to 65 with Graves' ophthalmopathy.

The chain couples TRBV12-3 or TRBV12-4 to TRBJ2-7; the match to TRBD1 covers 7 bases. The CDR3 contains 13 residues. V lost 8 bases and J lost 2; bases outside the gene matches: 6. Here the CDR3 DNA reads TGTGCCAGCTGGGACAGCAACGCCTACGAGCAGTACTTC. Amino acids: CASWDSNAYEQYF.

This clonotype was picked up many times. The rearrangement joins TRBV28 to TRBJ1-5; TRBD1 is a possible D gene (6 bases). In germline, CDR1 is MDHEN, CDR2 SYDVKM. The CDR3 loop spans 15 amino acids. The ends were cut back, 2 bases at V and 3 bases at J, with 11 bases in the middle. CDR3 in DNA: TGTGCCAGCAGTTTAGGCGGACAGTCCAATCAGCCCCAGCATTTT. It translates to CASSLGGQSNQPQHF.

The chain recombines TRBV2 with TRBJ2-7; 11 bases align to TRBD2. V dropped 5 bases and J dropped 3; count of bases not matched to a gene: 9. Germline V gene sequence: CDR1 SNHLY, CDR2 FYNNEI. CDR3 length equals 16 residues. As DNA, the CDR3 is TGTGCCAGCAGTTCCTCGGGACTAGCGGAGATCTACGAGCAGTACTTC. This encodes CASSSSGLAEIYEQYF. Full variable domain (remainder filled in from reference TRBV2 and TRBJ2-7): EPEVTQTPSHQVTQMGQEVILRCVPISNHLYFYWYRQILGQKVEFLVSFYNNEISEKSEIFDDQFSVERPDGSNFTLKIRSTKLEDSAMYFCASSSSGLAEIYEQYFGPGTRLTVT.

This clonotype was seen many times. The V and J genes are TRBV10-2 and TRBJ2-1; D call uncertain. V shed 7 bases and J shed 0 bases, with 7 bases lying between them. Germline loops: CDR1 WSHSY, CDR2 SAAADI. The CDR3 runs to 13 residues. CDR3 DNA sequence: TGCGCCAGCATCGTCTCCTCCTACAATGAGCAGTTCTTC. This gives the protein CASIVSSYNEQFF.

There are many counts of this clonotype. This chain links TRBV29-1 with TRBJ1-1, with 9 bases that match TRBD1. Germline CDR1 and CDR2: SQVTM and ANQGSEA. The CDR3 loop spans 13 amino acids. The V segment lost 6 bases and the J segment 7 bases; nucleotides outside the gene matches: 9. The CDR3 nucleotides are TGCAGCGTAACTTCACAGGGGGCGGGTGAAGCTTTCTTT. Translating gives CSVTSQGAGEAFF.

The rearrangement joins TRBV27 to TRBJ1-2; D unresolved. This CDR3 spans 13 amino acids. Germline values: CDR1 MNHEY, CDR2 SMNVEV (reference sequence). V was pared by 5 bases and J by 4 bases, with 11 bases between. This chain's CDR3 is CASSTGRIYGYTF. The CDR3 DNA is TGTGCCAGCAGTACCGGCCGGATCTATGGCTACACCTTC.

This clonotype has at least ten counts. This chain links TRBV27 with TRBJ2-7; 7 positions match TRBD2. V lost 3 bases to trimming and J lost 2 bases; unmatched junction nucleotides: 4. This CDR3 has 14 residues. Germline V CDR1 and CDR2: MNHEY, SMNVEV (reference sequence). CDR3: CASSLGGAAYEQYF. For the CDR3, the DNA is TGTGCCAGCAGTTTGGGAGGGGCAGCCTACGAGCAGTACTTC.

This clonotype was counted many times. V gene TRBV6-5 combines with J gene TRBJ1-2, with unresolved D. Germline V gene lookup returns CDR1 MNHEY and CDR2 SVGAGI. V gave up 6 bases and J gave up 2 bases, with 13 bases separating them. The CDR3 covers 14 residues. The CDR3: CASRIGVSNYGYTF. CDR3 bases: TGTGCCAGCAGGATAGGTGTTTCAAACTATGGCTACACCTTC.

J is TRBJ1-1 and V is TRBV11-2, with 7 nucleotides matching TRBD1. Germline lookup yields CDR1 SGHAT and CDR2 FQNNGV. The CDR3 sequence is 13 residues long. V lost 10 bases, J lost 3 bases, and 8 bases stayed unmatched. CDR3 protein: CATKDRTDTEAFF. The CDR3 DNA follows: TGTGCCACTAAGGACAGGACGGACACTGAAGCTTTCTTT. The full variable domain, its missing parts supplied by reference TRBV11-2 and TRBJ1-1, is EAGVAQSPRYKIIEKRQSVAFWCNPISGHATLYWYQQILGQGPKLLIQFQNNGVVDDSQLPKDRFSAERLKGVDSTLKIQPAKLEDSAVYLCATKDRTDTEAFFGQGTRLTVV.

The rearrangement joins TRBV12-3 or TRBV12-4 to TRBJ1-2, with TRBD1 as a possible D gene (6 bases). The V end lost 4 bases, the J end lost 4 bases, and 16 bases lay between the germline ends. There are 15 residues in the CDR3. The CDR3 here is CASSYQDRRFYGYTF. The CDR3 coding sequence is TGTGCCAGCAGTTACCAGGACAGACGGTTCTATGGCTACACCTTC.

V usage is TRBV28 and J usage is TRBJ1-5, with 10 bases fitting TRBD1. Germline loops: CDR1 MDHEN, CDR2 SYDVKM. V dropped 2 bases and J dropped 2; count of bases not matched to a gene: 6. CDR3 length: 17 amino acids. The CDR3: CASSLLTGGFGNQPQHF. DNA of the CDR3: TGTGCCAGCAGTTTACTGACAGGGGGCTTTGGCAATCAGCCCCAGCATTTT.

This chain connects TRBV27 to TRBJ1-1; D perhaps matches TRBD1 (6 bases). CDR1 and CDR2 (germline): MNHEY, SMNVEV (reference sequence). With 5 bases removed from V and 6 bases from J, the gap between germline ends came to 16 bases. The CDR3 covers 14 residues. Here the CDR3 DNA reads TGTGCCAGCAGTCCCCAGACAGGAAGGGCTGAAGCTTTCTTT. Its translation: CASSPQTGRAEAFF.

This clonotype was picked up many times. V is TRBV29-1 and J is TRBJ2-5; D possibly uses TRBD1 or TRBD2 (6 bases each). Trimming shortened V by 7 bases and J by 5 bases, and 14 bases separated the two germline ends. The germline CDR1 and CDR2 sequences are SQVTM and ANQGSEA. The CDR3 totals 12 residues. In DNA form, the CDR3 reads TGCAGCGCTTTGGGGGGCGGGGAGACCCAGTACTTC. This translates into CSALGGGETQYF.

This clonotype was detected many times. J is TRBJ2-7 and V is TRBV12-3 or TRBV12-4; a weak D match, TRBD1 (6 bases). The CDR3 covers 15 residues. Trimming took 4 bases from V and 3 from J, leaving 16 bases between them. This chain's CDR3 is CASSSNRAPSYEQYF. In DNA form, the CDR3 reads TGTGCCAGCAGTTCCAACAGGGCCCCCAGCTACGAGCAGTACTTC.

The chain is built from TRBV9 and TRBJ1-2, with 7 bases that match TRBD1. CDR1 is SGDLS and CDR2 is YYNGEE in the germline V gene. CDR3 size: 13 residues. Germline trimming cut 3 bases from V and 7 bases from J; bases unmatched to any gene: 6. For the CDR3, the DNA is TGTGCCAGCAGCGGCGGGACAGTTCGTGGCTACACCTTC. Amino acid sequence: CASSGGTVRGYTF.

There are many counts of this clonotype. The chain uses TRBV28 and TRBJ1-1, with D perhaps TRBD1 (5 bases). CDR1 and CDR2 from the germline V gene are MDHEN and SYDVKM. There are 12 residues in the CDR3. V was trimmed by 10 bases and J by 6 bases, leaving 15 bases between them. In DNA form, the CDR3 reads TGTGCCACCTCGGGGCAGGCGGCTGAAGCTTTCTTT. It yields the protein CATSGQAAEAFF.

This clonotype was found many times. This chain uses TRBV7-3 with TRBJ2-2, with unresolved D. The CDR3 is made up of 14 amino acids. Trimming took off 5 bases at V and 3 bases at J, with 10 bases between the two ends. CDR1 and CDR2 (germline): SGHTA, FQGTGA. The chain's CDR3 is CASSKGTYTGELFF. The CDR3 DNA sequence: TGTGCCAGCAGCAAAGGCACATACACCGGGGAGCTGTTTTTT.

The chain is built from TRBV6-1 and TRBJ2-7, with D unclear. Per the germline V gene, CDR1 is MNHNS and CDR2 is SASEGT. V was pared by 8 bases and J by 0 bases, with 14 bases between. The CDR3 extends over 14 amino acids. The CDR3 loop is CASHFPQSSYEQYF. Here the CDR3 DNA reads TGTGCCAGCCACTTCCCTCAGAGCTCCTACGAGCAGTACTTC.

There are many counts of this clonotype. CDR3 DNA sequence: TGTGCCAGCAGCCCCTCCAACGAAGAGACCCAGTACTTC. This encodes CASSPSNEETQYF. The chain recombines TRBV7-2 with TRBJ2-5, with D unclear. CDR3 length equals 13 residues. Between the trimmed V and J ends, which lost 5 bases and 3 bases, there was a span of 10 bases. Germline assignment: CDR1 SGHTA and CDR2 FQGNSA.

This clonotype was detected ten times or more. This may stem from a read error, because a much larger clone lies one nucleotide away. The chain uses TRBV10-1 and TRBJ1-5; the D is unclear. Trimming removed 10 bases at V and 11 bases at J, with 12 bases between. This CDR3 is built from 10 residues. CDR1 is WNHNN and CDR2 is SYGVQD in the germline V gene (reference sequence). The DNA for the CDR3 is TGCGCCAACCCACCGGAGGCCCAGCATTTT. Translated, it gives CANPPEAQHF.

Only one count was recorded for this clonotype. V and J are TRBV6-5 and TRBJ2-5; TRBD2 aligns across 8 bases. The CDR3 consists of 17 residues. CDR1 is MNHEY and CDR2 is SVGAGI in the germline V gene. V lost 0 bases, J lost 2 bases, and 8 bases stayed unmatched. The CDR3, as DNA: TGTGCCAGCAGTTACTCGCTGGCTAGCGGGCTGCAAGAGACCCAGTACTTC. The encoded protein is CASSYSLASGLQETQYF.

The chain links TRBV29-1 to TRBJ1-2; D call uncertain. CDR1 and CDR2 (germline): SQVTM, ANQGSEA. With 7 bases removed from V and 3 bases from J, the gap between germline ends came to 15 bases. This CDR3 has 13 residues. The CDR3 region has the DNA TGCAGCGCCTCGGCTAAGAAGGACTATGGCTACACCTTC. Translation: CSASAKKDYGYTF.

This clonotype occurred many times. V usage is TRBV2 and J usage is TRBJ1-5; the D gene is possibly TRBD1 (5 bases). V was clipped by 7 bases and J by 3 bases, with 16 bases between them. The CDR3 covers 15 residues. Looked up from germline, CDR1 is SNHLY and CDR2 is FYNNEI. The CDR3 region has the DNA TGTGCCAGCACGGACGGGACGGGGTTCAATCAGCCCCAGCATTTT. Residues: CASTDGTGFNQPQHF. Drawing the rest from reference TRBV2 and TRBJ1-5, the complete variable domain is EPEVTQTPSHQVTQMGQEVILRCVPISNHLYFYWYRQILGQKVEFLVSFYNNEISEKSEIFDDQFSVERPDGSNFTLKIRSTKLEDSAMYFCASTDGTGFNQPQHFGDGTRLSIL.

This clonotype was detected ten times or more. The J gene is TRBJ2-6, the V gene TRBV5-1; D is perhaps TRBD1 or TRBD2 (5 bases each). This CDR3 has 17 amino acids. Germline CDR1 SGHRS, CDR2 YFSETQ. Trimming cost V 4 bases and J 2 bases, with 16 bases left between them. CDR3 protein: CASSPARGPAGANVLTF. CDR3 in DNA: TGCGCCAGCAGCCCGGCCCGGGGACCTGCTGGGGCCAACGTCCTGACTTTC.

This clonotype was picked up many times. This sequence joins TRBV7-9 and TRBJ1-1, with D uncertain. CDR3 length: 14 amino acids. V lost 8 bases, J lost 1 base, and 14 bases lay in between. Germline CDR1 is SEHNR and CDR2 is FQNEAQ (reference sequence). The CDR3 loop is CASGKDGPNTEAFF. The CDR3 coding sequence is TGTGCCAGCGGAAAAGACGGACCGAACACTGAAGCTTTCTTT.

The table lists this clonotype with many counts. The rearrangement uses TRBV28 and TRBJ2-7; 7 bases are shared with TRBD1. Germline V gene data show CDR1 as MDHEN and CDR2 as SYDVKM. J gave up 3 bases and V 2 bases, and 7 bases lay outside the gene matches. This CDR3 comprises 15 residues. As DNA, the CDR3 is TGTGCCAGCAGTTTAAAAAGGGGGCAAGGCTACGAGCAGTACTTC. This codes for CASSLKRGQGYEQYF.

The chain has TRBV7-8 and TRBJ1-5; the D gene is possibly TRBD1 (5 bases). CDR3 length: 15 amino acids. V was clipped by 1 base and J by 2 bases, with 9 bases between them. Looked up from germline, CDR1 is SGHVS and CDR2 is FQNEAQ. CDR3 DNA sequence: TGTGCCAGCAGCTTAGTGTGGGGCCGCAATCAGCCCCAGCATTTT. Translation gives CASSLVWGRNQPQHF.

V gene TRBV15 combines with J gene TRBJ1-5; D is unclear. This CDR3 contains 15 residues. The V gene's germline CDR1 is LNHNV and CDR2 YYDKDF (reference sequence). V was shortened by 1 base and J by 0 bases, with 7 bases between the two germline ends. This chain's CDR3 is CATSRARNSNQPQHF. For the CDR3, the DNA is TGTGCCACCAGCAGAGCCCGAAATAGCAATCAGCCCCAGCATTTT.

Ten or more counts support this clonotype. This chain uses TRBV6-1 with TRBJ2-7; TRBD2 agrees at 9 bases. Germline-derived CDR1 and CDR2 are MNHNS and SASEGT. The CDR3 is 15 amino acids. The V gene end was trimmed by 6 bases and the J gene end by 4 bases; junction bases not matched to a gene: 10. DNA of the CDR3: TGTGCCAGCAGCCCCCACGGGACTAGCTCTTACGAGCAGTACTTC. Its translation is CASSPHGTSSYEQYF.

The chain uses TRBV6-1 and TRBJ2-5; D is ambiguous. The germline V and J ends were trimmed by 1 base and 4 bases, with 7 bases remaining between them. Germline CDR1 is MNHNS and CDR2 is SASEGT. The CDR3 is made up of 13 amino acids. The DNA of the CDR3 is TGTGCCAGCAGTGAAGGCTCCGGAGAGACCCAGTACTTC. Its translation: CASSEGSGETQYF.

This clonotype was found many times. This chain links TRBV29-1 with TRBJ1-3, with TRBD1 matching over 7 bases. The CDR3 is 13 residues long. J lost 7 bases, V lost 6 bases, and 9 bases had no gene match. Looked up from germline, CDR1 is SQVTM and CDR2 is ANQGSEA. The CDR3 loop is CSVIQLTGNTIYF. The CDR3 bases are TGCAGCGTCATACAGTTGACAGGGAACACCATATATTTT.

Ten or more counts support this clonotype. This sequence joins TRBV5-8 and TRBJ1-2; 7 bases line up with TRBD1. Germline V CDR1 and CDR2: SGHTS, YDEGEE. The CDR3 runs 13 residues. Trimming removed 4 bases from V and 7 bases from J; junction bases left unmatched: 7. CDR3 residues: CASSQGTVLGYTF. In nucleotides, the CDR3 is TGTGCCAGCAGCCAAGGGACAGTTCTTGGCTACACCTTC.